A single sample is the source of the 23 T cell receptor beta chains below, sequenced in a study of cytomegalovirus exposure and HLA in healthy donors. The PCR had 60 Vbeta and 13 Jbeta primers. Generated by immunoSEQ multiplex PCR, the TCRdb table keeps only in-frame clones and is missing some. Of some 200,000 clones in the sample, over 60% were seen once. Sequencing was done on a sample of PBMCs. Receptors originate from a man between 18 and 35 years old in good health and CMV-seronegative.

About this clone: The junction and the germline gene differ at one end; a read error may be behind it. V gene TRBV7-7 combines with J gene TRBJ2-2, with TRBD2 matching 8 bases. Germline V gene lookup returns CDR1 SSHAT and CDR2 FNYEAQ (reference sequence). The CDR3 has 15 residues. CDR3 protein: CASSLSGGARGELFF. Here the CDR3 DNA reads TGTGCTAGCAGCTTGTCCGGGGGGGCCCGCGGGGAGCTGTTTTTT.

The chain couples TRBV5-1 to TRBJ1-2, with 7 bases fitting TRBD1. CDR3 length equals 13 residues. V gave up 0 bases and J gave up 8 bases; unmatched junction bases: 4. Germline V gives CDR1 SGHRS, CDR2 YFSETQ. The CDR3 here is CASSLVGGEGYTF. DNA for the CDR3: TGCGCCAGCAGCTTGGTAGGGGGCGAGGGCTACACCTTC. The full variable domain, rest sourced from reference TRBV5-1 and TRBJ1-2, is KAGVTQTPRYLIKTRGQQVTLSCSPISGHRSVSWYQQTPGQGLQFLFEYFSETQRNKGNFPGRFSGRQFSNSRSEMNVSTLELGDSALYLCASSLVGGEGYTFGSGTRLTVV.

The chain has TRBV29-1 and TRBJ1-2; TRBD1 is a possible D gene (5 bases). Germline V gene data show CDR1 as SQVTM and CDR2 as ANQGSEA. The V end was cut by 4 bases, the J end by 3 bases, with 6 bases between. This CDR3 has 11 residues. CDR3 residues: CSVVGDYGYTF. The DNA of the CDR3 is TGCAGCGTTGTAGGGGACTATGGCTACACCTTC.

The rearrangement links TRBV5-1 to TRBJ2-7; 10 positions agree with TRBD2. This CDR3 is 16 amino acids long. Germline V CDR1 and CDR2: SGHRS, YFSETQ. The J segment lost 3 bases and the V segment lost 2 bases, leaving 8 bases of the junction unmatched. CDR3 nucleotides: TGCGCCAGCAGCTTCATAGCGGGGGGCATTTACTACGAGCAGTACTTC. Protein: CASSFIAGGIYYEQYF. The full variable domain, rest sourced from reference TRBV5-1 and TRBJ2-7, is KAGVTQTPRYLIKTRGQQVTLSCSPISGHRSVSWYQQTPGQGLQFLFEYFSETQRNKGNFPGRFSGRQFSNSRSEMNVSTLELGDSALYLCASSFIAGGIYYEQYFGPGTRLTVT.

V is TRBV6-5 and J is TRBJ2-7, with TRBD1 matching 7 bases. With V trimmed by 5 bases and J by 3 bases, 7 bases remained unmatched. The CDR3 is 14 amino acids. Germline V lookup: CDR1 MNHEY, CDR2 SVGAGI. CDR3 DNA: TGTGCCAGCAGTACCGAGGGGGCGATCTACGAGCAGTACTTC. This translates into CASSTEGAIYEQYF.

This chain connects TRBV7-9 to TRBJ1-1; 10 bases agree with TRBD1. The V gene's germline CDR1 is SEHNR and CDR2 FQNEAQ (reference sequence). The CDR3 length is 16 residues. Losses at the gene ends were 4 bases for V and 3 bases for J; bases not matched to a gene: 8. Here the CDR3 reads CASSSGQGVVDTEAFF. In nucleotides, the CDR3 is TGTGCCAGCAGCTCCGGACAGGGGGTAGTTGACACTGAAGCTTTCTTT.

The chain couples TRBV4-3 to TRBJ2-7; D is undetermined. V lost 1 base to trimming and J lost 3 bases, with 13 bases between them. The germline V gene has CDR1 LGHNA and CDR2 YSLEER. There are 15 residues in the CDR3. As DNA, the CDR3 is TGCGCCAGCAGCCAAGGCCGCAGCCTAGTCTACGAGCAGTACTTC. The encoded protein is CASSQGRSLVYEQYF.

The rearrangement uses TRBV5-1 and TRBJ2-2; 8 nucleotides agree with TRBD1. The germline V gene encodes CDR1 SGHRS and CDR2 YFSETQ. CDR3 length equals 14 residues. V lost 3 bases and J lost 7; bases outside the gene matches: 5. The CDR3 DNA is TGCGCCAGCAGCTCTGGACAGGGTGACGGGGAGCTGTTTTTT. Translated, it gives CASSSGQGDGELFF.

This clone is a singleton in its sample. The chain recombines TRBV27 with TRBJ2-1; 14 bases match TRBD2. V shed 7 bases, J shed 8 bases, and the junction held 16 bases outside the gene matches. Germline loops: CDR1 MNHEY, CDR2 SMNVEV (reference sequence). This CDR3 is 18 amino acids long. The CDR3 DNA reads TGTGCCAGCAAGAGAGTGTGGGCGACTAGCGGGAGGGTTGATGAGCAGTTCTTC. This codes for CASKRVWATSGRVDEQFF.

The V gene is TRBV4-3, the J gene TRBJ1-2, with a weak D call TRBD1 (6 bases). The CDR3 consists of 16 residues. Trimming shortened V by 0 bases and J by 4 bases, and 15 bases separated the two germline ends. Germline V gives CDR1 LGHNA, CDR2 YSLEER. This CDR3 is CASSQEISRGSYGYTF. The CDR3 nucleotides are TGCGCCAGCAGCCAAGAGATTAGCAGGGGTTCCTATGGCTACACCTTC.

The chain has TRBV5-1 and TRBJ1-2; 7 nucleotides agree with TRBD1. The V and J ends lost 1 base and 12 bases, in that order; junction bases with no gene match: 12. Per germline, CDR1 SGHRS and CDR2 YFSETQ. This CDR3 comprises 14 residues. DNA for the CDR3: TGCGCCAGCAGCTTGCAGGGACAGCCTGGATCGGACACCTTC. Its translation: CASSLQGQPGSDTF.

The chain links TRBV13 to TRBJ2-5, with TRBD2 matching 13 bases. The germline gives CDR1 PRHDT, CDR2 FYEKMQ (reference sequence). Germline trimming cut 5 bases from V and 4 bases from J; bases unmatched to any gene: 7. CDR3 length equals 16 residues. DNA of the CDR3: TGTGCCAGCAGCACCTGGACTAGCGGGGGTAGAGAGACCCAGTACTTC. Its protein product is CASSTWTSGGRETQYF.

The gene calls are TRBV2 and TRBJ2-2; 13 bases map to TRBD2. This CDR3 spans 16 amino acids. Trimming took 6 bases from V and 5 from J; bases not matched to a gene: 6. Germline CDR1 reads SNHLY; CDR2 reads FYNNEI. As DNA, the CDR3 is TGTGCCAGCAGGGGTACTAGCGGGAGGGCGACCGGGGAGCTGTTTTTT. Translated, it gives CASRGTSGRATGELFF.

The chain combines TRBV27 with TRBJ2-3, with D unclear. The CDR3 has 13 amino acids. V lost 6 bases, J lost 1 base, and 8 bases lay in between. The V gene's germline CDR1 is MNHEY and CDR2 SMNVEV (reference sequence). The chain's CDR3 is CASSLWRTDTQYF. DNA of the CDR3: TGTGCCAGCAGCCTTTGGCGCACAGATACGCAGTATTTT.

V and J are TRBV29-1 and TRBJ1-4, with TRBD1 as a possible D gene (5 bases). Trimming took off 4 bases at V and 5 bases at J, with 11 bases between the two ends. Per the germline V gene, CDR1 is SQVTM and CDR2 is ANQGSEA. This CDR3 comprises 13 residues. DNA for the CDR3: TGCAGCGTTGTTGGGGCGGGAAATGAAAAACTGTTTTTT. Translated: CSVVGAGNEKLFF.

The rearrangement joins TRBV19 to TRBJ1-5; perhaps TRBD1 as D (5 bases). Trimming took 5 bases from V and 6 from J, leaving 17 bases between them. CDR3 length: 15 residues. The germline CDR1 and CDR2 sequences are LNHDA and SQIVND (reference sequence). The chain's CDR3 is CASSRAQGMGQPQHF. In DNA form, the CDR3 reads TGTGCCAGTAGTCGAGCGCAGGGCATGGGTCAGCCCCAGCATTTT.

This clone was observed a handful of times. The chain recombines TRBV6-1 with TRBJ2-1; 14 nucleotides agree with TRBD2. Germline lookup yields CDR1 MNHNS and CDR2 SASEGT. With V trimmed by 3 bases and J by 0 bases, 4 bases remained unmatched. The CDR3 runs 18 residues. The CDR3 here is CASSDLGTSGSSYNEQFF. CDR3 nucleotide sequence: TGTGCCAGCAGTGACTTAGGGACTAGCGGGAGCTCCTACAATGAGCAGTTCTTC.

This clone was found a few times. The V call is TRBV9, the J call TRBJ2-5; D unclear. Germline CDR1 reads SGDLS; CDR2 reads YYNGEE. The CDR3 extends over 14 amino acids. Trimming took 0 bases from V and 2 from J, leaving 8 bases between them. CDR3 coding DNA: TGTGCCAGCAGCGTAGGGCTAGGACAAGAGACCCAGTACTTC. The encoded protein is CASSVGLGQETQYF. The full variable domain, its missing parts supplied by reference TRBV9 and TRBJ2-5, is DSGVTQTPKHLITATGQRVTLRCSPRSGDLSVYWYQQSLDQGLQFLIQYYNGEERAKGNILERFSAQQFPDLHSELNLSSLELGDSALYFCASSVGLGQETQYFGPGTRLLVL.

The chain uses TRBV7-8 and TRBJ1-2, with D tentatively TRBD1 (6 bases). V was clipped by 1 base and J by 7 bases, with 16 bases between them. The germline gives CDR1 SGHVS, CDR2 FQNEAQ. This CDR3 spans 15 amino acids. CDR3 bases: TGTGCCAGCAGCTTAGAAGGGGCGGGGGCCTCTGGCTACACCTTC. Translating gives CASSLEGAGASGYTF.

The V and J genes are TRBV11-1 and TRBJ2-3, with D possibly TRBD2 on 5 matching bases. Germline V gives CDR1 SGHAT, CDR2 FQDESV (reference sequence). V was cut by 5 bases and J by 0 bases, with 18 bases left in between. The CDR3 covers 17 residues. The CDR3 sequence is CASSPNRGAGSTDTQYF. The CDR3, as DNA: TGTGCCAGCAGCCCTAACCGGGGAGCAGGTAGCACAGATACGCAGTATTTT.

This chain links TRBV30 with TRBJ1-2, with TRBD1 matching over 7 bases. In germline, CDR1 is GTSNPN, CDR2 SVGIG (reference sequence). Trimming removed 5 bases from V and 5 bases from J; junction bases left unmatched: 14. The CDR3 has 15 amino acids. CDR3 in amino acids: CAWSVPGRGFYGYTF. The CDR3 bases are TGTGCCTGGTCTGTTCCGGGCAGGGGGTTTTATGGCTACACCTTC.

The chain employs TRBV5-4 and TRBJ1-1, with a possible D match to TRBD1 (5 bases). Germline V gene lookup returns CDR1 SGHNT and CDR2 YYREEE (reference sequence). V dropped 7 bases and J dropped 0 bases, with 19 bases sitting between them. This CDR3 has 16 amino acids. The CDR3 sequence is CASRLSLTVLNTEAFF. In nucleotides, the CDR3 is TGTGCCAGCCGATTATCACTGACAGTTTTGAACACTGAAGCTTTCTTT.

Comment on this clone: An end of the junction differs from the germline gene, which may be a read error. This chain connects TRBV10-2 to TRBJ2-1; 11 positions agree with TRBD2. Germline lookup yields CDR1 WSHSY and CDR2 SAAADI. The CDR3 totals 13 residues. CDR3 nucleotides: TGCGCCTGCAGGCTAGCGGGAGGCAATGAGCAGTTCTTC. Residues: CACRLAGGNEQFF.